This T cell receptor (beta chain) was sequenced during a study of T-cell reconstitution after alpha-beta-depleted transplantation in children. Study-level findings and limits: The study traced high day-60 TCRbeta diversity in some patients to surviving recipient T cells and thymic progenitors.

Researchers prepared the TCRbeta library using unique molecular identifiers, the study reports. A single record per CDR3 protein comes from TCRdb applying MiXCR to the PCR reads. The table has hundreds of thousands of distinct CDR3 sequences, around 10% seen once. Trimming at V came to 1 base and at J to 3 bases, leaving 6 bases not matched to a gene. This CDR3 comprises 15 residues. From germline, CDR1 is LNHNV and CDR2 YYDKDF (reference sequence). Concerning this clonotype itself: Its antigen is still unknown.

Sequenced material: PBMCs, taken before TCRalphabeta/CD19-depleted stem cell transplant. The TCR originated in a boy under two years old with acute myeloid leukemia, due to receive a stem cell transplant. The chain has TRBV15 and TRBJ2-7; 7 bases agree with TRBD1. CDR3 DNA sequence: TGTGCCACCAGCAGAGTTCGGGACAGTAACTACGAGCAGTACTTC. Translation: CATSRVRDSNYEQYF.